These 30 T cell receptor beta chains share one sample of origin, sequenced in a study of PD-1 blockade in mismatch repair-deficient tumors. TCRdb keeps only in-frame clones here, not all; method: immunoSEQ multiplex PCR. The sample lists more than 8,500 clones; approximately 85% were seen once. The source was PBMCs, collected 46 to 48 weeks after starting pembrolizumab. These receptors were obtained from an adult with mismatch repair-deficient cancer.

J is TRBJ2-3 and V is TRBV7-3, with TRBD2 identical over 14 bases. This CDR3 is built from 16 residues. Germline V gives CDR1 SGHTA, CDR2 FQGTGA. V lost 5 bases to trimming and J lost 3 bases; unmatched junction nucleotides: 4. For the CDR3, the DNA is TGTGCCAGCAGCCAATGGACTAGCGGGAGGACAGATACGCAGTATTTT. This sequence encodes CASSQWTSGRTDTQYF.

The chain employs TRBV7-2 and TRBJ2-5; maybe TRBD2 (6 bases). CDR3 length: 18 amino acids. Germline V gene data show CDR1 as SGHTA and CDR2 as FQGNSA. The V and J ends lost 0 bases and 7 bases respectively, with 24 bases between them. CDR3 residues: CASSLARPGLRRGVTQYF. The CDR3 DNA reads TGTGCCAGCAGCTTAGCGAGGCCGGGACTCCGAAGGGGCGTGACCCAGTACTTC.

The chain uses TRBV29-1 and TRBJ1-2, with D unresolved. The CDR3 extends over 12 amino acids. Trimming took off 5 bases at V and 4 bases at J, with 11 bases between the two ends. Germline V lookup: CDR1 SQVTM, CDR2 ANQGSEA. CDR3 region: CSVQPLTYGYTF. The CDR3 bases are TGCAGCGTTCAACCCCTAACCTATGGCTACACCTTC.

V usage is TRBV5-5 and J usage is TRBJ1-3, with D maybe TRBD1 (5 bases). V was cut by 3 bases and J by 1 base, with 11 bases left in between. This CDR3 is 15 amino acids long. Germline assignment: CDR1 SGHKS and CDR2 YYEKEE (reference sequence). The CDR3 loop reads CASSSSGGSGNTIYF. The DNA for the CDR3 is TGTGCCAGCAGCTCCTCCGGGGGATCTGGAAACACCATATATTTT.

V gene TRBV7-8 combines with J gene TRBJ2-7; 13 bases match TRBD2. The J segment lost 5 bases and the V segment lost 5 bases, leaving 6 bases of the junction unmatched. The CDR3 is 15 amino acids. Germline V lookup: CDR1 SGHVS, CDR2 FQNEAQ. The CDR3 loop is CASSTRLAGGHEQYF. The CDR3 bases are TGTGCCAGCAGCACGCGACTAGCGGGAGGCCACGAGCAGTACTTC.

The chain joins TRBV19 to TRBJ2-1; possible D gene TRBD1, 6 bases. The CDR3 is 17 amino acids. Germline CDR1 LNHDA, CDR2 SQIVND (reference sequence). Trimming removed 5 bases at V and 7 bases at J, with 24 bases between. This CDR3 is CASSPLLTGREWNEQFF. CDR3 coding DNA: TGTGCCAGTAGTCCTCTCCTTACAGGGAGAGAATGGAATGAGCAGTTCTTC.

This chain joins TRBV2 and TRBJ2-7; the match to TRBD1 covers 10 bases. This CDR3 region has 13 residues. CDR1 is SNHLY and CDR2 is FYNNEI in the germline V gene. The trim removed 6 bases at V and 5 bases at J, leaving 4 bases unmatched. The CDR3 sequence is CASRRQGADEQYF. The CDR3 DNA reads TGTGCCAGCAGGCGACAGGGGGCGGACGAGCAGTACTTC.

This chain connects TRBV2 to TRBJ2-2, with a weak D call TRBD2 (6 bases). There are 15 residues in the CDR3. V was cut by 3 bases and J by 1 base, with 9 bases left in between. Germline V lookup: CDR1 SNHLY, CDR2 FYNNEI. CDR3 coding DNA: TGTGCCAGCAGTGAGATTAGCGGGAACACCGGGGAGCTGTTTTTT. It encodes CASSEISGNTGELFF. Combining the CDR3 with reference TRBV2 and TRBJ2-2 gives the whole variable domain EPEVTQTPSHQVTQMGQEVILRCVPISNHLYFYWYRQILGQKVEFLVSFYNNEISEKSEIFDDQFSVERPDGSNFTLKIRSTKLEDSAMYFCASSEISGNTGELFFGEGSRLTVL.

This clone was detected a few times. The rearrangement links TRBV5-1 to TRBJ1-2, with 7 positions matching TRBD1. CDR1 and CDR2 from the germline V gene are SGHRS and YFSETQ. V was pared by 0 bases and J by 8 bases, with 10 bases of the junction left unmatched. The CDR3 length is 15 residues. For the CDR3, the DNA is TGCGCCAGCAGCTTGGGAACAGGGGTGAACAGGGGCTACACCTTC. As protein: CASSLGTGVNRGYTF.

V gene TRBV30 combines with J gene TRBJ2-1, with TRBD2 as a possible D gene (6 bases). Germline CDR1 GTSNPN, CDR2 SVGIG (reference sequence). V gave up 2 bases and J gave up 9 bases, with 17 bases separating them. This CDR3 is 14 amino acids long. The chain's CDR3 is CAWSRGGGGVEQFF. The CDR3 nucleotides are TGTGCCTGGAGTAGGGGTGGGGGAGGAGTTGAGCAGTTCTTC. Filled out from reference TRBV30 and TRBJ2-1, the complete variable domain reads SQTIHQWPATLVQPVGSPLSLECTVEGTSNPNLYWYRQAAGRGLQLLFYSVGIGQISSEVPQNLSASRPQDRQFILSSKKLLLSDSGFYLCAWSRGGGGVEQFFGPGTRLTVL.

This clone has only a few counts. The gene calls are TRBV2 and TRBJ2-5; perhaps TRBD2 as D (5 bases). The CDR3 totals 12 residues. CDR1 is SNHLY and CDR2 is FYNNEI in the germline V gene. V was pared by 6 bases and J by 5 bases, with 10 bases between. The chain's CDR3 is CASRGLGETQYF. The CDR3 coding sequence is TGTGCCAGCAGAGGACTGGGGGAGACCCAGTACTTC.

This clone was counted a few times. The rearrangement joins TRBV27 to TRBJ2-7; 9 bases match TRBD2. Germline V gene lookup returns CDR1 MNHEY and CDR2 SMNVEV (reference sequence). There are 16 residues in the CDR3. V gave up 5 bases and J gave up 3 bases; unmatched junction bases: 11. The CDR3 bases are TGTGCCAGCAGTCCTCAGGGCGGGAGGGCCCTCTACGAGCAGTACTTC. Protein sequence: CASSPQGGRALYEQYF.

The V and J genes are TRBV23-1 and TRBJ1-5; TRBD1 matches at 7 bases. TRBV23-1 is an ORF for which the function is uncertain. Trimming at V came to 4 bases and at J to 6 bases, leaving 12 bases not matched to a gene. This CDR3 spans 16 amino acids. The CDR3 DNA sequence: TGCGCCAGCAGTCCCAAGACAGGGTGGGCCGGTCAGCCCCAGCATTTT. Its translation: CASSPKTGWAGQPQHF.

J is TRBJ1-5 and V is TRBV28; weak D call: TRBD1 (6 bases). Germline CDR1 is MDHEN and CDR2 is SYDVKM. This CDR3 region has 15 residues. V shed 6 bases and J shed 1 base, with 13 bases lying between them. CDR3 DNA: TGTGCCAGCAGGCCGGGTGACAGGAGCAATCAGCCCCAGCATTTT. Its translation is CASRPGDRSNQPQHF.

This sequence joins TRBV9 and TRBJ2-5, with TRBD1 matching 10 bases. CDR1 is SGDLS, CDR2 YYNGEE, per germline. The CDR3 totals 16 residues. Trimming at V came to 4 bases and at J to 4 bases, leaving 10 bases not matched to a gene. The CDR3 loop is CASSRTGGGSGETQYF. Here the CDR3 DNA reads TGTGCCAGCAGCCGGACAGGGGGTGGTTCCGGAGAGACCCAGTACTTC. The full variable domain, its missing parts supplied by reference TRBV9 and TRBJ2-5, is DSGVTQTPKHLITATGQRVTLRCSPRSGDLSVYWYQQSLDQGLQFLIQYYNGEERAKGNILERFSAQQFPDLHSELNLSSLELGDSALYFCASSRTGGGSGETQYFGPGTRLLVL.

This chain connects TRBV5-1 to TRBJ1-2, with D possibly matching TRBD1 (6 bases). Germline CDR1 is SGHRS and CDR2 is YFSETQ. CDR3 length: 14 amino acids. V lost 2 bases to trimming and J lost 4 bases, with 12 bases between them. The CDR3 loop reads CASSFAGASYGYTF. DNA of the CDR3: TGCGCCAGCAGCTTCGCAGGGGCGAGCTATGGCTACACCTTC.

This clone was observed once. The J gene is TRBJ2-7, the V gene TRBV7-8, with 12 bases identical to TRBD2. From germline, CDR1 is SGHVS and CDR2 FQNEAQ. V was pared by 5 bases and J by 7 bases, with 12 bases of the junction left unmatched. This CDR3 region has 16 residues. The CDR3 region is CASSLILAGGFGEQYF. CDR3 nucleotide sequence: TGTGCCAGCAGCCTAATTCTAGCGGGAGGGTTTGGGGAGCAGTACTTC.

V usage is TRBV19 and J usage is TRBJ2-3, with TRBD2 as a possible D gene (7 bases). Between the trimmed V and J ends, which lost 3 bases and 0 bases, there was a span of 25 bases. The CDR3 is made up of 20 amino acids. The germline V gene encodes CDR1 LNHDA and CDR2 SQIVND (reference sequence). The CDR3 is CASSMRAVGGPRMSTDTQYF. For the CDR3, the DNA is TGTGCCAGTAGTATGAGGGCCGTGGGGGGGCCGCGGATGAGCACAGATACGCAGTATTTT.

The V call is TRBV9, the J call TRBJ1-1; TRBD1 is a possible D gene (5 bases). This CDR3 contains 16 residues. The V gene's germline CDR1 is SGDLS and CDR2 YYNGEE. V was clipped by 5 bases and J by 1 base, with 18 bases between them. The CDR3 sequence is CASSDSPHTGNTEAFF. The CDR3 region has the DNA TGTGCCAGCAGTGATAGTCCTCATACAGGGAACACTGAAGCTTTCTTT.

J is TRBJ2-3 and V is TRBV7-8; D uncertain. Trimming cost V 3 bases and J 4 bases, with 8 bases left between them. The CDR3 sequence is 13 residues long. Germline CDR1 reads SGHVS; CDR2 reads FQNEAQ. CDR3 sequence (DNA): TGTGCCAGCAGCTTCTCTGGAGCAGATACGCAGTATTTT. It encodes CASSFSGADTQYF. Drawing the rest from reference TRBV7-8 and TRBJ2-3, the complete variable domain is GAGVSQSPRYKVAKRGQDVALRCDPISGHVSLFWYQQALGQGPEFLTYFQNEAQLDKSGLPSDRFFAERPEGSVSTLKIQRTQQEDSAVYLCASSFSGADTQYFGPGTRLTVL.

V usage is TRBV27 and J usage is TRBJ1-1; 10 bases align to TRBD1. Germline V gives CDR1 MNHEY, CDR2 SMNVEV (reference sequence). After removal of 6 bases from V and 1 base from J, the junction contained 8 bases not matched to a gene. The CDR3 spans 16 residues. The CDR3 coding sequence is TGTGCCAGCAGGGCCCGACAGGGGGCCTGGAACACTGAAGCTTTCTTT. Encoded protein: CASRARQGAWNTEAFF.

This clone came up a few times. This sequence joins TRBV10-1 and TRBJ2-2; the D gene is possibly TRBD1 (6 bases). The CDR3 is 16 residues long. Trimming shortened V by 4 bases and J by 6 bases, and 18 bases separated the two germline ends. Germline V gene sequence: CDR1 WNHNN, CDR2 SYGVQD (reference sequence). CDR3 loop: CASSGLAGDQAGELFF. The CDR3 DNA sequence: TGCGCCAGCAGTGGGTTAGCAGGGGATCAGGCCGGGGAGCTGTTTTTT.

V and J are TRBV2 and TRBJ2-7; 12 nucleotides line up with TRBD2. V lost 1 base and J lost 2; bases outside the gene matches: 3. This CDR3 has 16 amino acids. Germline-derived CDR1 and CDR2 are SNHLY and FYNNEI. This CDR3 is CASSEGLAGGAYEQYF. CDR3 nucleotides: TGTGCCAGCAGTGAAGGGCTAGCGGGAGGGGCCTACGAGCAGTACTTC. Full variable domain (outside the CDR3, taken from reference TRBV2 and TRBJ2-7): EPEVTQTPSHQVTQMGQEVILRCVPISNHLYFYWYRQILGQKVEFLVSFYNNEISEKSEIFDDQFSVERPDGSNFTLKIRSTKLEDSAMYFCASSEGLAGGAYEQYFGPGTRLTVT.

The V and J genes are TRBV29-1 and TRBJ2-7; possibly TRBD1 or TRBD2 for D (6 bases each). The V end lost 4 bases, the J end lost 6 bases, and 10 bases lay between the germline ends. CDR1 and CDR2 (germline): SQVTM, ANQGSEA. This CDR3 has 11 residues. CDR3 sequence: CSVVEGGEQYF. CDR3 DNA sequence: TGCAGCGTTGTAGAGGGGGGCGAGCAGTACTTC.

The chain has TRBV6-5 and TRBJ1-3, with unresolved D. This CDR3 is 11 amino acids long. Germline CDR1 is MNHEY and CDR2 is SVGAGI. Trimming stripped 6 bases from V and 5 bases from J, with 5 bases between. CDR3 loop: CASRRRNTIYF. CDR3 in DNA: TGTGCCAGCAGGCGTAGAAACACCATATATTTT.

This chain connects TRBV7-3 to TRBJ1-4, with 7 bases matching TRBD1. The germline V gene has CDR1 SGHTA and CDR2 FQGTGA. Trimming took 5 bases from V and 3 from J; bases not matched to a gene: 3. The CDR3 sequence is 14 residues long. CDR3 in DNA: TGTGCCAGCAGCGAGGGGGCGCCTAATGAAAAACTGTTTTTT. Amino acids: CASSEGAPNEKLFF.

This clone was recorded once. V is TRBV2 and J is TRBJ2-7; perhaps TRBD2 as D (5 bases). CDR3 length: 17 amino acids. The germline V gene has CDR1 SNHLY and CDR2 FYNNEI. With 7 bases removed from V and 0 bases from J, the gap between germline ends came to 22 bases. This CDR3 is CASIVRTRFPSSYEQYF. DNA of the CDR3: TGTGCCAGCATCGTCAGGACTCGCTTCCCGAGCTCCTACGAGCAGTACTTC.

The chain links TRBV13 to TRBJ2-1; 10 positions match TRBD2. CDR3 size: 14 residues. After removal of 3 bases from V and 10 bases from J, the junction contained 6 bases not matched to a gene. CDR1 and CDR2 from the germline V gene are PRHDT and FYEKMQ (reference sequence). CDR3 sequence: CASSFGASGSEQFF. As DNA, the CDR3 is TGTGCCAGCAGCTTCGGGGCTAGCGGGAGCGAGCAGTTCTTC.

In its sample, this clone was seen a few times. The CDR3 reads CASRDTGGNEQYF. The CDR3 nucleotides are TGTGCCAGCAGGGATACAGGGGGCAACGAGCAGTACTTC. This chain connects TRBV6-6 to TRBJ2-7; 9 bases match TRBD1. Germline assignment: CDR1 MNHNY and CDR2 SVGAGI (reference sequence). This CDR3 comprises 13 residues. Trimming at V came to 6 bases and at J to 5 bases, leaving 5 bases not matched to a gene.

The chain employs TRBV7-9 and TRBJ2-5; D is perhaps TRBD2 (6 bases). There are 14 residues in the CDR3. With 5 bases removed from V and 2 bases from J, the gap between germline ends came to 12 bases. Germline V gene sequence: CDR1 SEHNR, CDR2 FQNEAQ (reference sequence). CDR3 region: CASSPLAPQETQYF. The CDR3 nucleotides are TGTGCCAGCAGCCCTCTAGCGCCTCAAGAGACCCAGTACTTC.